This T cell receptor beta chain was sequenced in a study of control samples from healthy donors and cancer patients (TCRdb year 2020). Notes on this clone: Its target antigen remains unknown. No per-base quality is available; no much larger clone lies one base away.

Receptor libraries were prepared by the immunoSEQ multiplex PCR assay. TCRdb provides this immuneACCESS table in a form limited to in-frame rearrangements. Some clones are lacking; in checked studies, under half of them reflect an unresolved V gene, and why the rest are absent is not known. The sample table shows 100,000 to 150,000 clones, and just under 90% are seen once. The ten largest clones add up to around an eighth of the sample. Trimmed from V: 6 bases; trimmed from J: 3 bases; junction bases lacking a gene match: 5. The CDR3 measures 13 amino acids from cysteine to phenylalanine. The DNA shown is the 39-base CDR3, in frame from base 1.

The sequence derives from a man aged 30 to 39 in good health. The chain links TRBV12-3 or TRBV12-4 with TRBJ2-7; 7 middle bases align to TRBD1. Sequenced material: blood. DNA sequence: TGTGCCAGCAGCAAGGGGGCGGTCTACGAGCAGTACTTC. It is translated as CASSKGAVYEQYF.